This T cell receptor beta chain was sequenced during a study of regulatory T cells in long-lasting Graves disease. Investigators prepared the TCR beta libraries by applying iRepertoire HTBI primers and Arm-PCR of CDR3 regions. TCRdb used MiXCR to reprocess the multiplex PCR reads, holding one entry per CDR3 protein. The table records roughly 400,000 distinct CDR3 sequences, about 15% of them present only once. The junction had 8 bases not matched to a gene; V was cut back by 5 bases and J by 6 bases. Looked up from germline, CDR1 is SGHRS and CDR2 is YFSETQ. The CDR3 is 14 residues long. Time point: newly diagnosed GD, antithyroid drugs for less than 3 months. Construction of the TCR library relied on RNA isolated from PBMCs. A few counts support this clonotype. The same specimen was also included in a second study, on T cells in Graves' hyperthyroidism and ophthalmopathy.

J is TRBJ2-1 and V is TRBV5-1; 7 nucleotides align to TRBD1. The TCR comes from a woman aged 35 to 49 with Graves disease. Source: peripheral blood mononuclear cells (PBMCs), taken at new diagnosis, from a patient treated with antithyroid drugs. The CDR3 bases are TGCGCCAGCAGAAAGGGGACAGAAGCCAATGAGCAGTTCTTC. Residues: CASRKGTEANEQFF.